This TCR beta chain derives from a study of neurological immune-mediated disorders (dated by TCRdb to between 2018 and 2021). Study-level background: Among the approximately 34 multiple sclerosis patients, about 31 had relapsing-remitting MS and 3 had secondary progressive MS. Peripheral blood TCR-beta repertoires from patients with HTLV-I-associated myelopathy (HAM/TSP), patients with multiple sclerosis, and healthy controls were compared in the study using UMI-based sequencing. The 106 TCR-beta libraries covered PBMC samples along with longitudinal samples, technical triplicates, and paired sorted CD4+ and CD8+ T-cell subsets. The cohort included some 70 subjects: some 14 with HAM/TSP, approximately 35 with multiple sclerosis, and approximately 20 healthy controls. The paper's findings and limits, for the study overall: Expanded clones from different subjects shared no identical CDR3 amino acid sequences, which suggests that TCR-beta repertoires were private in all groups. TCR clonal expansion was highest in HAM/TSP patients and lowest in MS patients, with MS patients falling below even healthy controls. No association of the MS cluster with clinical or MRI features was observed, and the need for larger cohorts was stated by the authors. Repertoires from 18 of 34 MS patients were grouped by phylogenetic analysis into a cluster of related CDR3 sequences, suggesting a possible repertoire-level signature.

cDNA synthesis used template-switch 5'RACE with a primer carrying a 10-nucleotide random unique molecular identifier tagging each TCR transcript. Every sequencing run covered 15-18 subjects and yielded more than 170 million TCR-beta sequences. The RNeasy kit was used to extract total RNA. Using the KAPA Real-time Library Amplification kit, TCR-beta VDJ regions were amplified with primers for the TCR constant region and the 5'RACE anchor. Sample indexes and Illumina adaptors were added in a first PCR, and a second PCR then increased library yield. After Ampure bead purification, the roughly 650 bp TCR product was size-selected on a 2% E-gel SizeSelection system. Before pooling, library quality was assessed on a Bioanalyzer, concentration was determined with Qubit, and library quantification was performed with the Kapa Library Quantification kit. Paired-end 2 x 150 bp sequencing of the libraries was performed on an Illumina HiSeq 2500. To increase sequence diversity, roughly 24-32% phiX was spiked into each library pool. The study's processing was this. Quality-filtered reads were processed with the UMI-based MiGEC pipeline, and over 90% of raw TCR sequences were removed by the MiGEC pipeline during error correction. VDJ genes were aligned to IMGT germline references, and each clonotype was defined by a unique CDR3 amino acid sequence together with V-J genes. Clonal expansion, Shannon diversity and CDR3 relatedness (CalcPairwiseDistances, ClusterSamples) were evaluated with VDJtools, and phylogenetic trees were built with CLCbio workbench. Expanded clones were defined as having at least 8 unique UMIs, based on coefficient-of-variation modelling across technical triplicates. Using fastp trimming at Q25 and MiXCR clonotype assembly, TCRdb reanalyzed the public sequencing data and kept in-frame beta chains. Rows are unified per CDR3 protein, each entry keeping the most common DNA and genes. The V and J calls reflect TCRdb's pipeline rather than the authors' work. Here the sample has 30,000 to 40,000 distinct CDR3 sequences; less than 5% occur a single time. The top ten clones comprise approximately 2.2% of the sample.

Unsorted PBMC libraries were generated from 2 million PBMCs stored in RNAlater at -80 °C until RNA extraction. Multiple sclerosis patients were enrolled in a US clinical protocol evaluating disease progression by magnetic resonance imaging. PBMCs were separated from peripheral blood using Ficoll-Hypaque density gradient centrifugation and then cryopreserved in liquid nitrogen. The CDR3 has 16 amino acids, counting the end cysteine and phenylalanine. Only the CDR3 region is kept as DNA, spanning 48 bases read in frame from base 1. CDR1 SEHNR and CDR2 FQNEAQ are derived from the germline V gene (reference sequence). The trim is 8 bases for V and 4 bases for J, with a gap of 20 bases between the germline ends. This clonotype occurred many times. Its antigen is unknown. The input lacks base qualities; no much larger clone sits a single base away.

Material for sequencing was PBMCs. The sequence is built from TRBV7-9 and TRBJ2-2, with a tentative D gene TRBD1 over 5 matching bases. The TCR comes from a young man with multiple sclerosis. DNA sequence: TGTGCCAGCTCTTCCCCCTTGACAGCCCTCACCGGGGAGCTGTTTTTT. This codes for CASSSPLTALTGELFF.